This T cell receptor (beta chain) came from a study of T cell responses to AZD1222 COVID-19 vaccine. About the research overall: Second-dose intervals near 4 or 12 weeks were combined.

This CDR3 is built from 13 residues. The germline V gene encodes CDR1 MDHEN and CDR2 SYDVKM. Trimming removed 5 bases at V and 10 bases at J, with 17 bases between. The method was immunoSEQ multiplex PCR; TCRdb's version includes in-frame clones alone and lacks a portion of them. The data contain 150,000 to 200,000 clones, 88% of them singletons. Points on this clone: The antigen remains unidentified.

Study outcomes and limitations: Only a handful of AZD1222 recipients tested seropositive at baseline. Repertoires were sampled only after the peak T cell response.

This TCR derives from an adult in good health. The V gene is TRBV28, the J gene TRBJ1-1; maybe TRBD1 (6 bases). The source material was peripheral blood, sampled on day 0 of AZD1222 vaccination. CDR3 sequence (DNA): TGTGCCAGCAGTCCCCTTAACAGGGAAGTAGCTTTCTTT. As protein: CASSPLNREVAFF.